This TCR beta chain was recorded in a study of T cells expressing NK-cell markers. Across the whole study: Repertoire data for TCR beta were derived from sorted T cells (CD3+CD56+NKG2C+, CD3+CD56+NKG2C- and CD3+CD56-NKG2C+). HCMV seropositivity characterized seven of the eight sequenced donors, and seronegativity one.

This CDR3 region has 14 residues. Germline V CDR1 and CDR2: SNHLY, FYNNEI. On this clonotype itself: The antigen remains undetermined.

Study-wide points: Each of six donors carried dominant NKG2C+ clonotypes accounting for about 1.0-7.0% of CD8+ T cells.

Scientists made TCR beta cDNA using 5'RACE template switching with UMIs. TCRdb re-called the 5' RACE reads; every CDR3 protein appears as one record, without DNA. The sample table includes some 190,000 distinct CDR3 sequences. Sequenced sample: blood T cells: a sorted CD56 or NKG2C T cell subset, CD4+ or CD8+ T cells, or bulk PBMC T cells (not recorded which). The chain is built from TRBV2 and TRBJ2-3; the D gene TCRdb calls, TRBD1, cannot be checked with no DNA. This clonotype was sampled from a man between 18 and 69 years old in good health. The CDR3 is CASSGPGPPDTQYF. Variable domain in full (rest from reference TRBV2 and TRBJ2-3): EPEVTQTPSHQVTQMGQEVILRCVPISNHLYFYWYRQILGQKVEFLVSFYNNEISEKSEIFDDQFSVERPDGSNFTLKIRSTKLEDSAMYFCASSGPGPPDTQYFGPGTRLTVL.